This TCR beta chain was sequenced for a study of blood T cell repertoires in COVID-19. Study-wide background: Samples taken during acute and convalescent COVID-19 were collected in the United States, Italy and Spain.

CDR1 MNHEY and CDR2 SMNVEV come from the germline V gene (reference sequence). V dropped 2 bases and J dropped 4; count of bases not matched to a gene: 5. This CDR3 contains 15 residues. TCRdb's table, derived via immunoSEQ multiplex PCR, lists solely in-frame clones and lacks some. The repertoire holds approximately 200,000 clones, around 85% seen once, with 4% to 5.5% in the top ten. What was sequenced was peripheral blood. The TCR was taken from a human donor in a cohort sampled during active COVID-19. The V and J genes are TRBV27 and TRBJ2-1; TRBD1 aligns across 7 bases. CDR3 sequence reads: CASSLRGPWYNEQFF. The CDR3 DNA sequence: TGTGCCAGCAGTTTAAGGGGGCCCTGGTACAATGAGCAGTTCTTC.